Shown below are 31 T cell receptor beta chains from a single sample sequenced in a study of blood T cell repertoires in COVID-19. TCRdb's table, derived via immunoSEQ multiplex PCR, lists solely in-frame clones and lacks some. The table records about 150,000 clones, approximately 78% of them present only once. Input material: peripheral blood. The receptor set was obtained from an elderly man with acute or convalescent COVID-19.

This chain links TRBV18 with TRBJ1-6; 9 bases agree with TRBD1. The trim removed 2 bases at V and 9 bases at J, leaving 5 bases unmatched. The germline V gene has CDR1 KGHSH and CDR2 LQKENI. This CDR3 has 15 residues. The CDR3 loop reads CASSPATGGGSPLHF. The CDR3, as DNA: TGTGCCAGCTCACCAGCGACAGGGGGGGGTTCACCCCTCCACTTT.

CDR3 loop: CASLNRGFTYEQYF. The CDR3 nucleotides read TGTGCCAGCTTAAACAGGGGGTTTACCTACGAGCAGTACTTC. The chain joins TRBV7-8 to TRBJ2-7, with 8 bases lining up with TRBD1. The CDR3 covers 14 residues. After removal of 8 bases from V and 2 bases from J, the junction contained 8 bases not matched to a gene. Germline values: CDR1 SGHVS, CDR2 FQNEAQ.

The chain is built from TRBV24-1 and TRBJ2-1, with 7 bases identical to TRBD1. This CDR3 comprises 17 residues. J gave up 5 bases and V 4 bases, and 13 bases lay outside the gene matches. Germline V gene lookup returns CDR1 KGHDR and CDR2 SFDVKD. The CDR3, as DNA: TGTGCCACCAGTGAGCCCACGCAACAGGGGAAGGACAATGAGCAGTTCTTC. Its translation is CATSEPTQQGKDNEQFF.

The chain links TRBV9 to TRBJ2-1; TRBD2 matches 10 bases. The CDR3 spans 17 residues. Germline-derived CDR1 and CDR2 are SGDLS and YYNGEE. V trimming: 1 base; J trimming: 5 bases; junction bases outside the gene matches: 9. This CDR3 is CASSVMTGTSANNEQFF. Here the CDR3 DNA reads TGTGCCAGCAGCGTAATGACCGGGACTAGCGCTAACAATGAGCAGTTCTTC.

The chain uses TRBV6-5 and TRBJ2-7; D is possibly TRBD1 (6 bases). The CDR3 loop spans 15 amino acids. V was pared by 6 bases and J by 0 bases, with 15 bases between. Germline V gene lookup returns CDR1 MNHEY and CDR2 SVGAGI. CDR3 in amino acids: CASSDTGLNSYEQYF. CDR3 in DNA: TGTGCCAGCAGCGACACAGGGTTAAACTCCTACGAGCAGTACTTC.

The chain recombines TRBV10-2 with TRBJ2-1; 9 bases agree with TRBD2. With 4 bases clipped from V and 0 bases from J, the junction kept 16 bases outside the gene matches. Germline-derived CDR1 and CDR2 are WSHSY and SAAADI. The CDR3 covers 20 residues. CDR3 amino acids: CASSGPGEAGGSSSYNEQFF. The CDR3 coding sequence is TGCGCCAGCAGTGGCCCGGGAGAAGCGGGGGGCTCGAGCTCCTACAATGAGCAGTTCTTC.

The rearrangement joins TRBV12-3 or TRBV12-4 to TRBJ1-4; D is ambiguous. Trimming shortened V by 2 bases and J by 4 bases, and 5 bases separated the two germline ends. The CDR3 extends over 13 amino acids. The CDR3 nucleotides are TGTGCCAGCAGTTTACAGGTTAATGAAAAACTGTTTTTT. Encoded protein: CASSLQVNEKLFF.

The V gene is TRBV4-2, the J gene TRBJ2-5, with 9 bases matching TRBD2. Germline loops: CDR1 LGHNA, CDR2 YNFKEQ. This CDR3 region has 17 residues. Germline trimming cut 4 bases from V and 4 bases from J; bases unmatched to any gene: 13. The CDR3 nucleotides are TGTGCCAGCAGCCTCGGAACCGTCGGCGGGGGGGTAGAGACCCAGTACTTC. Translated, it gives CASSLGTVGGGVETQYF.

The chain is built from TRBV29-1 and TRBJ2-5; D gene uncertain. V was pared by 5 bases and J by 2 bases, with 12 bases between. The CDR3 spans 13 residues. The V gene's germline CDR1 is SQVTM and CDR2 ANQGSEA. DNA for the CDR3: TGCAGCGTTTCCGGCACAGCACAAGAGACCCAGTACTTC. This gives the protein CSVSGTAQETQYF.

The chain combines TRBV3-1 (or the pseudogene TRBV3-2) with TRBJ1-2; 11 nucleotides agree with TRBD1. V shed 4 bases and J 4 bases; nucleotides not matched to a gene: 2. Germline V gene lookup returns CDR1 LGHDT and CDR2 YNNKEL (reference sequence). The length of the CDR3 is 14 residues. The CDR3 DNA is TGTGCCAGCAGCCCTGGGACAGGGGGCTATGGCTACACCTTC. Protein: CASSPGTGGYGYTF.

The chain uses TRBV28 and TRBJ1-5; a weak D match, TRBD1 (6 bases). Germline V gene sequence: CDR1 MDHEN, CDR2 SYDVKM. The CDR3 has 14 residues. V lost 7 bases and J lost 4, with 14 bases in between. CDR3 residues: CASKMGGGNQPQHF. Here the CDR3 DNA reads TGTGCCAGCAAAATGGGAGGGGGTAATCAGCCCCAGCATTTT.

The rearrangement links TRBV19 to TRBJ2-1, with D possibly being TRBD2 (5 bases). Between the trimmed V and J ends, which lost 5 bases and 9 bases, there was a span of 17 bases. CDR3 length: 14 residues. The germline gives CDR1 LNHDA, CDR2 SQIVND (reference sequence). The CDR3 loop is CASSGEGLSVEQFF. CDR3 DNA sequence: TGTGCCAGTAGTGGAGAGGGATTGAGTGTTGAGCAGTTCTTC.

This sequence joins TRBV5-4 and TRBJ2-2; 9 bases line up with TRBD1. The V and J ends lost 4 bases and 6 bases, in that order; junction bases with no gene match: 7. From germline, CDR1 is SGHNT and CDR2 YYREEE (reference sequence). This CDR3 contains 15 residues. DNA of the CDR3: TGTGCCAGCAGCGCCGGGACAGGGTTCGCCGGGGAGCTGTTTTTT. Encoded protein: CASSAGTGFAGELFF.

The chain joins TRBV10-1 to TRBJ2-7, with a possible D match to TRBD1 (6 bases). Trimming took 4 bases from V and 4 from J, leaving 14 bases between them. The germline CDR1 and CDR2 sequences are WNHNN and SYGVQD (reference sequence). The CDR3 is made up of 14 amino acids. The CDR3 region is CASSGDTGVYEQYV. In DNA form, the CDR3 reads TGCGCCAGCAGTGGGGACACTGGAGTATACGAGCAGTACGTC.

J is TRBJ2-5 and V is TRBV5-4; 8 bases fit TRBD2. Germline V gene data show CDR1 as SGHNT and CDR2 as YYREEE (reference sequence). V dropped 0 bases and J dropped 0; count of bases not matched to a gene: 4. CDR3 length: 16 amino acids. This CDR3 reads CASSLAWRGDQETQYF. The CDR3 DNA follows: TGTGCCAGCAGCTTGGCCTGGCGGGGGGACCAAGAGACCCAGTACTTC. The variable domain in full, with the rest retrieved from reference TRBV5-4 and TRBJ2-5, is ETGVTQSPTHLIKTRGQQVTLRCSSQSGHNTVSWYQQALGQGPQFIFQYYREEENGRGNFPPRFSGLQFPNYSSELNVNALELDDSALYLCASSLAWRGDQETQYFGPGTRLLVL.

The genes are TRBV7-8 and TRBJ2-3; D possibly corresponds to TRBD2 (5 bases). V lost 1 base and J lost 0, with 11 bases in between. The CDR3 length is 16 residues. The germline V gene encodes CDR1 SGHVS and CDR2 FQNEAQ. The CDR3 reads CASSLEREPSTDTQYF. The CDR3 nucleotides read TGTGCCAGCAGCTTAGAAAGGGAGCCGAGCACAGATACGCAGTATTTT.

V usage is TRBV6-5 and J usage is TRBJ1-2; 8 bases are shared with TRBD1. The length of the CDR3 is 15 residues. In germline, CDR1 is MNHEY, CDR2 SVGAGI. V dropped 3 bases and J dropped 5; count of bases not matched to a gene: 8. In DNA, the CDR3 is TGTGCCAGCAGTTATTCGACAGGGGCCCCGTATGGCTACACCTTC. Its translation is CASSYSTGAPYGYTF.

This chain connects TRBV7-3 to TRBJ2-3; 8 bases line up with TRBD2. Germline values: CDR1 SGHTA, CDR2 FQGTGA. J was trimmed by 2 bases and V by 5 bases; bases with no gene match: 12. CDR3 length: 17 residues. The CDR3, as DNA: TGTGCCAGCAGCCCAATACCGGGGGGGAGAGACACAGATACGCAGTATTTT. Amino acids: CASSPIPGGRDTDTQYF.

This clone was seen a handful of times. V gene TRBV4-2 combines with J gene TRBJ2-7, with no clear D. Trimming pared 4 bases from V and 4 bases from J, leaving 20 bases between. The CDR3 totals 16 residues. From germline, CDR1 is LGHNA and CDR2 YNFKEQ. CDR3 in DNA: TGTGCCAGCAGCCCCAACCCCTCCCTTGAGGCTTACGAGCAGTACTTC. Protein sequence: CASSPNPSLEAYEQYF.

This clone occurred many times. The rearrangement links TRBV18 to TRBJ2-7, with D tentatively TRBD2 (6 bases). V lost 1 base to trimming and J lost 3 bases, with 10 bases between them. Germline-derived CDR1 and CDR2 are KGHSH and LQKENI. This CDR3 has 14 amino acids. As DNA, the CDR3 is TGTGCCAGCTCACCACAGTTCGGGGGCTACGAGCAGTACTTC. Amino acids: CASSPQFGGYEQYF.

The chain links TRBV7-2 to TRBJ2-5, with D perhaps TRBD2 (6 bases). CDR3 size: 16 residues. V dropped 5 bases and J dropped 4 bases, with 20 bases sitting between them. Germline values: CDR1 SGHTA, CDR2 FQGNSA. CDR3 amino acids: CASSPHLVTRGETQYF. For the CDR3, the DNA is TGTGCCAGCAGCCCGCACCTCGTGACTAGGGGAGAGACCCAGTACTTC.

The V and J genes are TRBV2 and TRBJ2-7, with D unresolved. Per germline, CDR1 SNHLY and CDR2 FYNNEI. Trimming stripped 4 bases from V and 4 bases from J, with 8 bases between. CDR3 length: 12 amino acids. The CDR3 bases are TGTGCCAGCAGTGGGCAGTCGTACGAGCAGTACGTC. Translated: CASSGQSYEQYV.

This CDR3 reads CASSRGQGWGGYTF. CDR3 nucleotides: TGTGCCAGCAGCAGAGGACAGGGGTGGGGTGGCTACACCTTC. The chain is built from TRBV5-6 and TRBJ1-2, with 9 nucleotides matching TRBD1. CDR1 and CDR2 (germline): SGHDT, YYEEEE. Germline trimming cut 4 bases from V and 7 bases from J; bases unmatched to any gene: 8. The CDR3 totals 14 residues.

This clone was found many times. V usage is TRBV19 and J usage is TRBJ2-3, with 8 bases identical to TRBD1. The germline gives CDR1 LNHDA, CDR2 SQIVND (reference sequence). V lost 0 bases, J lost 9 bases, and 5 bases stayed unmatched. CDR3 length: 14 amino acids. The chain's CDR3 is CASSIDGTGGTQYF. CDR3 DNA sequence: TGTGCCAGTAGTATAGACGGGACAGGTGGGACGCAGTATTTT.

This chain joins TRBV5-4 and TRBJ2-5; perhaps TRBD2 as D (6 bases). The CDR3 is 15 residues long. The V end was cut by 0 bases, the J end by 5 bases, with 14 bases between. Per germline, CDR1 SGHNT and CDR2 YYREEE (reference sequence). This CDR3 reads CASSLGSGRLETQYF. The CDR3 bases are TGTGCCAGCAGCTTGGGGAGTGGGAGGTTGGAGACCCAGTACTTC.

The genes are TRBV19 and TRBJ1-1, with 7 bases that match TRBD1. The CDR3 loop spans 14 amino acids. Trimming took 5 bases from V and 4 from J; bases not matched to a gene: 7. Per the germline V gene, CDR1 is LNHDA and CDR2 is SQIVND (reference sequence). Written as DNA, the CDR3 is TGTGCCAGTAGTCCCTTGACAGGGCCCACTGAAGCTTTCTTT. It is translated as CASSPLTGPTEAFF.

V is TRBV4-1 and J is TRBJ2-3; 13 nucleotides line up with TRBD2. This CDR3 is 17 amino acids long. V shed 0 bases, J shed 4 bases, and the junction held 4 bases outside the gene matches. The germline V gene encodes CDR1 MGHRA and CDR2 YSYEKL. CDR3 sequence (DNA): TGCGCCAGCAGCCAAGATACCACTAGCGGGGGGGCAGATACGCAGTATTTT. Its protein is CASSQDTTSGGADTQYF.

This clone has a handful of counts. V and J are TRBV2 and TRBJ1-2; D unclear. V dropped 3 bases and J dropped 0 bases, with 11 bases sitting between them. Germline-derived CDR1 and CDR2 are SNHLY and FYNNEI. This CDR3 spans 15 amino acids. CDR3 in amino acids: CASSEEPSTNYGYTF. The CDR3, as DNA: TGTGCCAGCAGTGAGGAGCCCAGCACTAACTATGGCTACACCTTC.

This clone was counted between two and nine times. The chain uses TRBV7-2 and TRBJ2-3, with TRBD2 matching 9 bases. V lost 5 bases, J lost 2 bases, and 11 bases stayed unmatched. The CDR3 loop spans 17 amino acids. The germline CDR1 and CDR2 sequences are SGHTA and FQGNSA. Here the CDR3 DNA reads TGTGCCAGCAGCCGCACGACTAGCGGACAATACACAGATACGCAGTATTTT. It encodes CASSRTTSGQYTDTQYF.

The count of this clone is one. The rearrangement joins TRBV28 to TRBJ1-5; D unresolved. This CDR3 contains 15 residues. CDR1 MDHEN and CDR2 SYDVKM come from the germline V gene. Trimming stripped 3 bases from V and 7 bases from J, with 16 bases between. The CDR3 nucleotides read TGTGCCAGCAGTTTTTCGGGGTTAGGAGAACAGCCCCAGCATTTT. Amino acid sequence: CASSFSGLGEQPQHF.

The CDR3 sequence: CASSLSVQGYNEQFF. The DNA of the CDR3 is TGCGCCAGCAGCTTGTCGGTACAGGGGTACAATGAGCAGTTCTTC. The V gene is TRBV5-1, the J gene TRBJ2-1; TRBD1 matches 7 bases. Germline CDR1 SGHRS, CDR2 YFSETQ. V shed 1 base, J shed 4 bases, and the junction held 5 bases outside the gene matches. The CDR3 runs to 15 residues.